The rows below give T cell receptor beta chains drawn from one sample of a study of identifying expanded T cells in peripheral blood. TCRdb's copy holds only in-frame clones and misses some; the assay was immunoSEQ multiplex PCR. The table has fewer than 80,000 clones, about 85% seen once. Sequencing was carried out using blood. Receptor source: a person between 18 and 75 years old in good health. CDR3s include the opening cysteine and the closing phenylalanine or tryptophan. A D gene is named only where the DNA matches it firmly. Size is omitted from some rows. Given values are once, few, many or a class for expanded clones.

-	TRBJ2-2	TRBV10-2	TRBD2	CASTLAGNTGELFF	TGCGCCAGCACCCTAGCGGGGAACACCGGGGAGCTGTTTTTT
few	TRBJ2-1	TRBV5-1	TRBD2	CASSLSGVTNEQFF	TGCGCCAGCAGCTTAAGCGGGGTTACAAATGAGCAGTTCTTC
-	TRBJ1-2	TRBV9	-	CASSVAAGAGYGYTF	TGTGCCAGCAGCGTAGCAGCAGGGGCTGGCTATGGCTACACCTTC
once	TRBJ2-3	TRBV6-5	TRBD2	CASRRLAGRTDTQYF	TGTGCCAGCAGGAGACTAGCGGGGCGCACAGATACGCAGTATTTT
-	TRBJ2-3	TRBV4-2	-	CASSHNTDTQYF	TGTGCCAGCAGCCACAATACAGATACGCAGTATTTT
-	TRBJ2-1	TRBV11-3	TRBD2	CASSLGTTLYNEQFF	TGTGCCAGCAGCCTGGGGACTACCCTCTACAATGAGCAGTTCTTC
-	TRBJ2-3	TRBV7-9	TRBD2	CASSAGLAGGFTDTQYF	TGTGCCAGCAGCGCAGGACTAGCGGGGGGCTTCACAGATACGCAGTATTTT
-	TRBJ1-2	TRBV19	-	CASSRSHRAVYGYTF	TGTGCCAGTAGTAGGTCACACAGGGCGGTCTATGGCTACACCTTC
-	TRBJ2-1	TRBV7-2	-	CASTYYSWNEQFF	TGTGCCAGCACTTACTATAGCTGGAATGAGCAGTTCTTC
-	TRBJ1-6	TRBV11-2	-	CASSLTSGTVNSPLHF	TGTGCCAGCAGCTTGACTTCCGGGACGGTGAACTCACCCCTCCACTTT
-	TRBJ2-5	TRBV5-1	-	CASSSGGLYQETQYF	TGCGCCAGCAGCTCTGGAGGACTATATCAAGAGACCCAGTACTTC
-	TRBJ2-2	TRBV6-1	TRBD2	CASSSQRGDTGELFF	TGTGCCAGCAGTTCCCAGCGGGGGGACACCGGGGAGCTGTTTTTT
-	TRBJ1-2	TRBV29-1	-	CSVVEGYGYTF	TGCAGCGTTGTTGAGGGCTATGGCTACACCTTC
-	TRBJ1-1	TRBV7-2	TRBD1	CASRRTGPMNTEAFF	TGTGCCAGCAGAAGGACAGGACCTATGAACACTGAAGCTTTCTTT
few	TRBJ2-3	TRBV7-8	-	CASSLDVADTQYF	TGTGCCAGCAGCTTGGACGTCGCAGATACGCAGTATTTT
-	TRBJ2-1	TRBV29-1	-	CSVAHNEQFF	TGCAGCGTTGCCCACAATGAGCAGTTCTTC
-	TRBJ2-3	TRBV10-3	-	CAISGTPDTQYF	TGTGCCATCAGCGGGACCCCAGATACGCAGTATTTT
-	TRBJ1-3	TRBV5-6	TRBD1	CASSIGTVGNTIYF	TGTGCCAGCAGCATAGGGACAGTAGGAAACACCATATATTTT
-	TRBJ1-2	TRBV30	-	CAWSVLGGRGYTF	TGTGCCTGGAGTGTACTTGGGGGACGTGGCTACACCTTC
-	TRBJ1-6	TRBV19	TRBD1	CASQGQGASPLHF	TGTGCCAGTCAAGGACAGGGGGCGTCACCCCTCCACTTT
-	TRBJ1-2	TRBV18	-	CASSPPTDNYGYTF	TGTGCCAGCTCACCACCGACAGATAACTATGGCTACACCTTC
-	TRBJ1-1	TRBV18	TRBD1	CASSPQNRGGTEAFF	TGTGCCAGCTCACCACAAAACAGGGGTGGGACTGAAGCTTTCTTT
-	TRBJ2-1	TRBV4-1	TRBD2	CASSQEGPGLAGVSSYNEQFF	TGCGCCAGCAGCCAAGAGGGACCCGGTCTAGCGGGGGTTAGCTCCTACAATGAGCAGTTCTTC
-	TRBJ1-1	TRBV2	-	CASSPTQGLNTEAFF	TGTGCCAGCAGCCCCACTCAGGGGCTGAACACTGAAGCTTTCTTT
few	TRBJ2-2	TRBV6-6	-	CASTKGGTGELFF	TGTGCCAGCACCAAAGGGGGAACCGGGGAGCTGTTTTTT
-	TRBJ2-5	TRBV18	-	CASSHGLAQETQYF	TGTGCCAGCTCCCACGGACTGGCTCAAGAGACCCAGTACTTC
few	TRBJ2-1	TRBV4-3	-	CASSQERPGTIYNEQFF	TGCGCCAGCAGCCAAGAAAGGCCGGGGACGATCTACAATGAGCAGTTCTTC
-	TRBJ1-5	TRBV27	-	CTSSPRRGNQPQHF	TGTACCAGCAGTCCACGGAGGGGAAATCAGCCCCAGCATTTT
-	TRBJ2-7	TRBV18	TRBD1	CASSRRQGDEQYF	TGTGCCAGCTCACGCCGACAGGGGGACGAGCAGTACTTC
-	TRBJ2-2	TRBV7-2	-	CASSLEHFTGELFF	TGTGCCAGCAGCTTAGAGCACTTCACCGGGGAGCTGTTTTTT
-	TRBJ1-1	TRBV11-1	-	CASSSSLQASNTEAFF	TGTGCCAGCAGTTCATCCCTACAGGCCTCGAACACTGAAGCTTTCTTT
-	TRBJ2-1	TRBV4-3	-	CASSQVGVGGSNEQFF	TGCGCCAGCAGCCAAGTCGGGGTGGGTGGGAGTAATGAGCAGTTCTTC
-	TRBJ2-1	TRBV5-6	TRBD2	CASSLVSREGSEQFF	TGTGCCAGCAGCTTGGTTTCCCGGGAGGGAAGTGAGCAGTTCTTC
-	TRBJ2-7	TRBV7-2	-	CASSTYRAREQYF	TGTGCCAGCAGCACCTACAGGGCGCGGGAGCAGTACTTC
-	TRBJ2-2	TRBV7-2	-	CASSSGVPNTGELFF	TGTGCCAGCAGCTCAGGGGTTCCGAACACCGGGGAGCTGTTTTTT
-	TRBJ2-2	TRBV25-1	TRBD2	CASSEYGSGSGTGELFF	TGTGCCAGCAGTGAATATGGTAGCGGGAGTGGCACCGGGGAGCTGTTTTTT
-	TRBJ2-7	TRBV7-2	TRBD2	CASSGGLAGGREQYF	TGTGCCAGCAGCGGGGGACTAGCGGGAGGGCGCGAGCAGTACTTC
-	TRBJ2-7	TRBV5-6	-	CASSSRAGPRYEQYF	TGTGCCAGCAGCTCCCGGGCAGGGCCCCGCTACGAGCAGTACTTC
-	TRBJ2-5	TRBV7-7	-	CASSSSWGETQYF	TGTGCCAGCAGCTCCAGCTGGGGGGAGACCCAGTACTTC
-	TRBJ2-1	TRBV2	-	CASTTLLYNEQFF	TGTGCCAGCACCACCTTGCTCTACAATGAGCAGTTCTTC